This T cell receptor (beta chain) originates from a study of CD8+CD57+ T cells in acquired aplastic anemia. For this clonotype: Antigen: not known.

Genomic DNA was employed as the template in profiling TCR beta VDJ and CDR3. TCRdb reprocessed the reads via MiXCR and lists one record per CDR3 protein. The table records about 210,000 distinct CDR3 sequences, over 55% of them present only once. Whole-study results and caveats: Patients and controls were found to share more than 25 CD8+ CDR3 sequences.

The CDR3 spans 15 residues. V was shortened by 0 bases and J by 5 bases, with 14 bases between the two germline ends. Germline V gene sequence: CDR1 SGDLS, CDR2 YYNGEE. This clonotype was sampled from a human donor in good health. The sequenced sample was sorted CD4+, CD8+, or CD8+CD57+ T cells (not recorded which) from PBMCs. The chain recombines TRBV9 with TRBJ2-5, with D perhaps matching TRBD1 (6 bases). The CDR3 bases are TGTGCCAGCAGCGTAGCTACAGGGCTCAGGGAGACCCAGTACTTC. Translating gives CASSVATGLRETQYF.